This T cell receptor (beta chain) emerged from a study of cytomegalovirus exposure and HLA in healthy donors. Findings and limits, study-wide: CMV serostatus stood as the only immune exposure information on hand. Within the data, a cluster of highly shared sequence variants was likely a sequencing artifact. TCR sequences were mostly rare, though some public TCRs occurred in many donors.

The primer mix had 60 Vbeta and 13 Jbeta primers. Sequencing used immunoSEQ multiplex PCR; TCRdb keeps in-frame clones, though not all of them. Found here are about 130,000 clones, around four fifths of them singletons; the top ten hold roughly 1.2%. While unrecorded immune exposures were likely, the donors were nominally healthy when sampled. This clone was counted once. Its antigen is not identified. After removal of 1 base from V and 5 bases from J, the junction contained 6 bases not matched to a gene. The length of the CDR3 is 16 residues. The germline V gene has CDR1 SGHVS and CDR2 FQNEAQ. The V gene is TRBV7-8, the J gene TRBJ2-1; TRBD2 matches at 9 bases. Material: PBMCs. The TCR comes from a boy younger than 18 in good health and CMV-seronegative. CDR3 sequence: CASSLDRLAGNNEQFF. The CDR3 coding sequence is TGTGCCAGCAGCTTAGATCGGCTAGCGGGAAACAATGAGCAGTTCTTC.